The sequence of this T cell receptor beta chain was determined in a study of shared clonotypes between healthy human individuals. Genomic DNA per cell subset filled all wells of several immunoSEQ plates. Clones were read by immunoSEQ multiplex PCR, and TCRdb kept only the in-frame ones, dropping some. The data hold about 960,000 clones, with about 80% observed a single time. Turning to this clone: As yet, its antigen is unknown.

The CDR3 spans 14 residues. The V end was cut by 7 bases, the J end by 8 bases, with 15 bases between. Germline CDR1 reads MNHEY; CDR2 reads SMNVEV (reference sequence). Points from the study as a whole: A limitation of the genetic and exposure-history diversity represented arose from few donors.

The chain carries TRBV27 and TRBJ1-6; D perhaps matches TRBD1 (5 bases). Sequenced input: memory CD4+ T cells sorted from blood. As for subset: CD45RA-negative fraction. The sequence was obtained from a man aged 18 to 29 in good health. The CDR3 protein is CASTRDQTDSPLHF. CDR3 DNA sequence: TGTGCCAGCACCCGGGACCAAACGGATTCACCCCTCCACTTT.